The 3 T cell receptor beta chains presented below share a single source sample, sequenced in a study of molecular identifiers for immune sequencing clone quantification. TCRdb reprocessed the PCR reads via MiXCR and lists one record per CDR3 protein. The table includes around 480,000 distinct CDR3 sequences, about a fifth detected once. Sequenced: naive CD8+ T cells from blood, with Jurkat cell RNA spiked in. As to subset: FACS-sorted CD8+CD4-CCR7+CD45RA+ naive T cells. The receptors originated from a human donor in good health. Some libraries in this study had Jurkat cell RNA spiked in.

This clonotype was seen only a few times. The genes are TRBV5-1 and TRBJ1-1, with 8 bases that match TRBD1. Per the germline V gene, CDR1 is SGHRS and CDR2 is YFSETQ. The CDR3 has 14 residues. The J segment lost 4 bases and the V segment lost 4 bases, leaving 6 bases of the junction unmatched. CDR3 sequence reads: CASSEGTGSTEAFF. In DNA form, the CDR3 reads TGCGCCAGCAGCGAGGGGACAGGCTCCACTGAAGCTTTCTTT.

The CDR3 loop reads CASSLASGGHNEQFF. The DNA of the CDR3 is TGTGCCAGCAGCTTAGCGAGCGGGGGCCACAATGAGCAGTTCTTC. The V and J genes are TRBV7-6 and TRBJ2-1; 8 positions agree with TRBD2. The germline V gene has CDR1 SGHVS and CDR2 FNYEAQ. J was trimmed by 5 bases and V by 0 bases; bases with no gene match: 3. The CDR3 sequence is 15 residues long.

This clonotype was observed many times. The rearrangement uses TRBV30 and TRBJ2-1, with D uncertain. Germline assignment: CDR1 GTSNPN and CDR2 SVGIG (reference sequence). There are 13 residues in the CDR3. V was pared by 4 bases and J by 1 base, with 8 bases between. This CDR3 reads CAWTSFSYNEQFF. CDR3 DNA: TGTGCCTGGACCTCATTTTCCTACAATGAGCAGTTCTTC.